The clone carrying this TCR beta chain was recorded at least ten times. Its specificity is not known. These data come from a study of metastatic and nonmetastatic thyroid tumors. Overall study: Repertoires of blood and of tissue (tumor or nodule) from malignant and benign thyroid patients were compared.

Overall study results and limits: In both blood and tumor samples, TCR beta diversity was reported significantly higher for malignant than benign nodules.

This CDR3 region has 15 residues. CDR1 is MNHEY, CDR2 SVGAGI, per germline. Unmatched junction bases numbered 3, after V lost 0 bases and J lost 3 bases. As processed by the authors: CDR3 was compared across clinicopathological groups, and the resulting differences were used to build a distant-metastasis classifier for papillary thyroid cancer. TCRdb reanalyzed the PCR reads with MiXCR. The V and J calls, along with clone size, are taken from TCRdb and not from the paper's own processing. The data contain 30,000 to 35,000 clones, 15% of them singletons. Not a single patient had been given any form of treatment at any point before undergoing thyroid surgery.

This chain uses TRBV6-5 with TRBJ2-7; 9 bases agree with TRBD1. Sequenced input: blood. The clonotype originates from a male donor with papillary thyroid cancer or a benign thyroid nodule (not recorded which). Some clones in this sample may be carry-over from other donors' samples. CDR3 coding DNA: TGTGCCAGCAGTTACTCGGGACAGGGCCACTACGAGCAGTACTTC. Translated: CASSYSGQGHYEQYF.